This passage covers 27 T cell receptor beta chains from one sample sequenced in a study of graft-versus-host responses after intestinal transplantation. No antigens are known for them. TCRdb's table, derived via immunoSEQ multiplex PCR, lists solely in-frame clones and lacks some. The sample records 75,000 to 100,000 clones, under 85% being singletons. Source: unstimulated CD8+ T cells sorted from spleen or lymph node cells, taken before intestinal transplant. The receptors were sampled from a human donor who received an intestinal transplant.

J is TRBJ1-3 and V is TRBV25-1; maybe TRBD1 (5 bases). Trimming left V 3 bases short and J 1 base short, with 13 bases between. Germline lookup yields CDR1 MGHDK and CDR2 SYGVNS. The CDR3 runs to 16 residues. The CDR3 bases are TGTGCCAGCAGTGAGTCCCAGACAGTTTCTGGAAACACCATATATTTT. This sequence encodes CASSESQTVSGNTIYF.

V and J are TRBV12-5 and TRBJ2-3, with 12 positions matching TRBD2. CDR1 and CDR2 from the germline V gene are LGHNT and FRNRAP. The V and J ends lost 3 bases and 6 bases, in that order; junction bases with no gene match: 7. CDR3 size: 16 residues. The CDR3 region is CASGFSLAGGMDTQYF. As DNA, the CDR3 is TGTGCTAGTGGTTTCTCCCTAGCGGGGGGGATGGATACGCAGTATTTT.

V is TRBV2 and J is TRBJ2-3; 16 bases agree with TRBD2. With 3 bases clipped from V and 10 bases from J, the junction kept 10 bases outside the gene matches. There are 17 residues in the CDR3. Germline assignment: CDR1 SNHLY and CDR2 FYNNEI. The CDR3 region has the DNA TGTGCCAGCAGTGAGACCGGGACTAGCGGGGGGGAGGAGGCGCAGTATTTT. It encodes CASSETGTSGGEEAQYF.

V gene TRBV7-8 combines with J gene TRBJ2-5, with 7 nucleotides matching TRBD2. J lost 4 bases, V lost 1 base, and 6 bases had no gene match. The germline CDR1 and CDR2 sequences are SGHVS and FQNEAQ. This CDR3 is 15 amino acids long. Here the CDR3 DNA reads TGTGCCAGCAGCTTAGGGCTAGCGGTGGGAGAGACCCAGTACTTC. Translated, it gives CASSLGLAVGETQYF.

CDR3 region: CASSRLHRSSNYGYTF. DNA of the CDR3: TGCGCCAGCAGCAGATTGCACAGGTCCTCTAACTATGGCTACACCTTC. The chain links TRBV5-1 to TRBJ1-2; tentatively, D is TRBD1 (5 bases). This CDR3 is built from 16 residues. V dropped 4 bases and J dropped 0 bases, with 16 bases sitting between them. Germline V gene sequence: CDR1 SGHRS, CDR2 YFSETQ.

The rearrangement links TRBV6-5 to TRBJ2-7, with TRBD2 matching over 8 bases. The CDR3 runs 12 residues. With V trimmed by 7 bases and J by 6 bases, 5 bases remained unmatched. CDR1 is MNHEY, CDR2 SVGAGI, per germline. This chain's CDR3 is CASIKRESEQYF. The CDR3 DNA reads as TGTGCCAGCATCAAGCGGGAGTCCGAGCAGTACTTC.

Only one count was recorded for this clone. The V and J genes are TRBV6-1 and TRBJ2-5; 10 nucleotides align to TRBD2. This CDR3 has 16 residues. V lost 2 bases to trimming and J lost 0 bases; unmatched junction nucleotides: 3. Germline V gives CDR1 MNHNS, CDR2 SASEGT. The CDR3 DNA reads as TGTGCCAGCAGTGAACCTAGCGGGGGTTACCAAGAGACCCAGTACTTC. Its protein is CASSEPSGGYQETQYF.

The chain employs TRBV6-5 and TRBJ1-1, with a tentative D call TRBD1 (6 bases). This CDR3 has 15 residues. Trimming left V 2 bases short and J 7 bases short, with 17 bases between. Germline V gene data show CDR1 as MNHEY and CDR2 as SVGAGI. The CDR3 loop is CASSYETGVKVEAFF. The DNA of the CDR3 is TGTGCCAGCAGTTACGAGACAGGCGTTAAGGTTGAAGCTTTCTTT.

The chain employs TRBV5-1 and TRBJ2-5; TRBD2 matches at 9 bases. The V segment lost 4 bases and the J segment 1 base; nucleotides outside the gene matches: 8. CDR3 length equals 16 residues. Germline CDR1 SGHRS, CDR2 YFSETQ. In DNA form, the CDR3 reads TGCGCCAGCAGCATTAGCGGGAGCCCCCGCCAAGAGACCCAGTACTTC. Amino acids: CASSISGSPRQETQYF.

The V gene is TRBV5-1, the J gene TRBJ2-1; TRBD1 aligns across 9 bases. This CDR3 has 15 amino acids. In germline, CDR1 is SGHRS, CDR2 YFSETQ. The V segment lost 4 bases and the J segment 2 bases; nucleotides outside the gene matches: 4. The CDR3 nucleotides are TGCGCCAGCAGCACAACAGGGGGCGCCTACAATGAGCAGTTCTTC. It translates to CASSTTGGAYNEQFF.

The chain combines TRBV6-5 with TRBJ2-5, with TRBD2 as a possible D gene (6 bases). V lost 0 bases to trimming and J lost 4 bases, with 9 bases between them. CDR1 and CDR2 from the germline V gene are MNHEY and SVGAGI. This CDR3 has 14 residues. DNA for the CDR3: TGTGCCAGCAGTTACTCGAAGGAGGGAGAGACCCAGTACTTC. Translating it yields CASSYSKEGETQYF.

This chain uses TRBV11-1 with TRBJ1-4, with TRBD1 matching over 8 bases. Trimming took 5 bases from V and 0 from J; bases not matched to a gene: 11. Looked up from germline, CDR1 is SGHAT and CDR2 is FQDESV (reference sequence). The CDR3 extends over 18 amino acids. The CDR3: CASSLRQGSHATNEKLFF. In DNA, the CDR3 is TGTGCCAGCAGCCTCCGACAGGGGTCGCATGCAACTAATGAAAAACTGTTTTTT.

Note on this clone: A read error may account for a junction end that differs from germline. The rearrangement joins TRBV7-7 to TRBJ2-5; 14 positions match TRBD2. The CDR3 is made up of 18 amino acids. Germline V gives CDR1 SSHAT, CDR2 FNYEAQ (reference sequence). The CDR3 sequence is CASSPGLAGALYQEAQYF. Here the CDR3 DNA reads TGTGCCAGCAGCCCGGGACTAGCGGGGGCTCTATACCAAGAGGCCCAGTACTTC.

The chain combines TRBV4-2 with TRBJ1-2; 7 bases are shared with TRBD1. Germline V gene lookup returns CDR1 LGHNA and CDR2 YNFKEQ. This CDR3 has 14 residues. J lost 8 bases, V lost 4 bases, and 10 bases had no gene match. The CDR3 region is CASSPTGTRYGYTF. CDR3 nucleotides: TGTGCCAGCAGCCCGACAGGGACTAGGTACGGCTACACCTTC.

CDR3 bases: TGTGCCATCCTTAAACGAGGGGATCAGCCCCAGCATTTT. This encodes CAILKRGDQPQHF. The V gene is TRBV6-5, the J gene TRBJ1-5; possibly TRBD1 for D (5 bases). V was shortened by 10 bases and J by 5 bases, with 15 bases between the two germline ends. The CDR3 runs to 13 residues. Germline CDR1 MNHEY, CDR2 SVGAGI.

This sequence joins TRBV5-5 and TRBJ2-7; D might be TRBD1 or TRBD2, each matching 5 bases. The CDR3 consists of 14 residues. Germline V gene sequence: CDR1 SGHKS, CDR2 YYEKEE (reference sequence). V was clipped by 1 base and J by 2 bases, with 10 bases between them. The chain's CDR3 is CASSLTGLTYEQYF. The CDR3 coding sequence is TGTGCCAGCAGCTTGACGGGGCTAACCTACGAGCAGTACTTC.

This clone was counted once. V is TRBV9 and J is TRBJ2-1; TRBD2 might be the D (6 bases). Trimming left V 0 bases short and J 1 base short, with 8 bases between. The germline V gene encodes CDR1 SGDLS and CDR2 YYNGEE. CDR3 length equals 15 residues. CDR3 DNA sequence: TGTGCCAGCAGCGTAGCTCGGGGGTCCTACAATGAGCAGTTCTTC. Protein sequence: CASSVARGSYNEQFF.

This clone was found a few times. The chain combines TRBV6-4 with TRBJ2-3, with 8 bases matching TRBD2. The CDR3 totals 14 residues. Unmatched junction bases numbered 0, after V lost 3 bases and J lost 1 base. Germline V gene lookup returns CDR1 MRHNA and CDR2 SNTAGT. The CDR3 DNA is TGTGCCAGCAGTGAAGCGGGGGGCACAGATACGCAGTATTTT. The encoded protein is CASSEAGGTDTQYF.

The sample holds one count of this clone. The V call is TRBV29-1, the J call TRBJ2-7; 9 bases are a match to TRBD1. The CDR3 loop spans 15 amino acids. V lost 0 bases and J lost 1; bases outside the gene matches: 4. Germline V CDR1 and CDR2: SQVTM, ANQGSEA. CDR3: CSVEDSGTGSYEQYF. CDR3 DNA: TGCAGCGTTGAAGATTCCGGGACAGGGTCCTACGAGCAGTACTTC.

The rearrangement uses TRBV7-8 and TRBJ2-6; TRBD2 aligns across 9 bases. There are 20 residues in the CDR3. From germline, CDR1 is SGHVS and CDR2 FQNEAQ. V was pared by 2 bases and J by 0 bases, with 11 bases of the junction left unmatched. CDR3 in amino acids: CASSLSAGGLTFSGANVLTF. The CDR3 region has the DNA TGTGCCAGCAGCTTAAGCGCGGGAGGGCTTACCTTCTCTGGGGCCAACGTCCTGACTTTC.

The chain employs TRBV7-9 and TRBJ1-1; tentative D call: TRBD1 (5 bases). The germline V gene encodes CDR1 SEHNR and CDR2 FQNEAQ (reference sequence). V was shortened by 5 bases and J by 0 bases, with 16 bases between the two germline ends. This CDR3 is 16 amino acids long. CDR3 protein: CASSRVGGTLNTEAFF. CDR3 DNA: TGTGCCAGCAGCCGCGTTGGGGGGACGTTGAACACTGAAGCTTTCTTT.

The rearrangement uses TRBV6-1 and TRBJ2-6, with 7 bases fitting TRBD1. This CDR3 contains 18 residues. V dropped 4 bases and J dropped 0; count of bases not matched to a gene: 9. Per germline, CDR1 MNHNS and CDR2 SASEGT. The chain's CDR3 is CASSGAAGTASGANVLTF. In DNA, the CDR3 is TGTGCCAGCAGTGGAGCCGCAGGGACAGCCTCTGGGGCCAACGTCCTGACTTTC.

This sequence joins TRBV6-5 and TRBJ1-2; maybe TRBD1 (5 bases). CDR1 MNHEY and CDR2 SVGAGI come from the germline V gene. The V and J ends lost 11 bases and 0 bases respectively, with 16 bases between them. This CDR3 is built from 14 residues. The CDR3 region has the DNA TGTGCCGGCGGGACCCTTCGACCTAACTATGGCTACACCTTC. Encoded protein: CAGGTLRPNYGYTF.

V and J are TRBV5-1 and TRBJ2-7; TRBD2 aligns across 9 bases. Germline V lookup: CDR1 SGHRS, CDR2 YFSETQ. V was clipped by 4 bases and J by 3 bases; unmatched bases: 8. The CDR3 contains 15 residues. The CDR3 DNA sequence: TGCGCCAGCAGCCAATCGAGACTAGCGGTCTACGAGCAGTACTTC. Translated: CASSQSRLAVYEQYF.

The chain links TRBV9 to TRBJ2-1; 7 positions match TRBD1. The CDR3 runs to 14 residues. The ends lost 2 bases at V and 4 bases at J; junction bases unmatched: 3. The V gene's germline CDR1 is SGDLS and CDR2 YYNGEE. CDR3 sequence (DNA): TGTGCCAGCAGCGTGACAGGGCCTTACAATGAGCAGTTCTTC. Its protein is CASSVTGPYNEQFF.

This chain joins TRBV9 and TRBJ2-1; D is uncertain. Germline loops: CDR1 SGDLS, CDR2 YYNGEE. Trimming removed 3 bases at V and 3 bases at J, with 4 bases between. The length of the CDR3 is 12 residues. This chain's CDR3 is CASSANYNEQFF. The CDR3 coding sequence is TGTGCCAGCAGCGCGAACTACAATGAGCAGTTCTTC.

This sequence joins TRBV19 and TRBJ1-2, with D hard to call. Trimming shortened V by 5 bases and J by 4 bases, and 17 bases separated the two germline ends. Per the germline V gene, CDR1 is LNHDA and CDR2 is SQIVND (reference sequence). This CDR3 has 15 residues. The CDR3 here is CASSLIGRPGYGYTF. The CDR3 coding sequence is TGTGCCAGTAGTCTCATCGGACGTCCGGGCTATGGCTACACCTTC.